This T cell receptor (beta chain) originates from a study of cytomegalovirus exposure and HLA in healthy donors. As regards this clone: The germline gene is not matched at one end of the junction; a read error may be the cause. Other DNA sequences of this sample code for an identical CDR3.

Primers for the PCR totalled 60 Vbeta and 13 Jbeta. Here immunoSEQ multiplex PCR was the method, and the copy in TCRdb shows in-frame clones only, minus some. The table has around 190,000 clones, 9.5% seen once. The CDR3 has 12 residues. Germline V lookup: CDR1 SEHNR, CDR2 FQNEAQ (reference sequence). The source material was PBMCs. The TCR comes from a woman in her twenties or thirties in good health and CMV-seropositive. V is TRBV7-9 and J is TRBJ1-1; TRBD1 agrees at 8 bases. In DNA, the CDR3 is TGTGCAAGCAGCCCAGGGGGCCCTGAAGCTTTCTTT. This gives the protein CASSPGGPEAFF.